Listed here are 18 T cell receptor beta chains from one sample, sequenced in a study of metastatic and nonmetastatic thyroid tumors. MiXCR re-clonotyped the PCR reads for TCRdb. This table holds roughly 16,000 clones, roughly 29% found once. No treatment of any kind had been given to any patient before thyroid surgery. Sequencing was done on a sample of blood. These receptors all stem from a female donor with papillary thyroid cancer or a benign thyroid nodule (not recorded which). Some clones in this sample may be carry-over from other donors' samples.

Concerning this clone: The junction and the germline gene differ at one end; a read error may be behind it. Other DNA sequences in this specimen translate into the identical CDR3. The chain recombines TRBV15 with TRBJ1-2; D uncertain. Germline lookup yields CDR1 LNHNV and CDR2 YYDKDF (reference sequence). The CDR3 runs to 14 residues. The DNA for the CDR3 is TGTGCCACCAGCAGAGATCGAGGAGCCTATGGATACACATTC. Residues: CATSRDRGAYGYTF.

This clone was counted a few times. The genes are TRBV19 and TRBJ1-1; weak D call: TRBD1 (5 bases). Deletions cut 7 bases from V and 4 bases from J, with 19 bases between. This CDR3 spans 15 amino acids. CDR1 is LNHDA and CDR2 is SQIVND in the germline V gene (reference sequence). The CDR3 sequence: CASMLGSFGGTEAFF. Written as DNA, the CDR3 is TGTGCCAGTATGTTGGGGTCCTTCGGGGGCACTGAAGCTTTCTTT. The whole variable domain, remainder taken from reference TRBV19 and TRBJ1-1, is DGGITQSPKYLFRKEGQNVTLSCEQNLNHDAMYWYRQDPGQGLRLIYYSQIVNDFQKGDIAEGYSVSREKKESFPLTVTSAQKNPTAFYLCASMLGSFGGTEAFFGQGTRLTVV.

This clone has a count of ten or more. The chain combines TRBV7-9 with TRBJ2-5, with TRBD2 matching over 9 bases. From germline, CDR1 is SEHNR and CDR2 FQNEAQ (reference sequence). Trimming removed 1 base from V and 1 base from J; junction bases left unmatched: 4. This CDR3 contains 16 residues. The CDR3 loop reads CASSLGTSVGQETQYF. In DNA, the CDR3 is TGTGCCAGCAGCTTAGGGACTAGCGTGGGCCAAGAGACCCAGTACTTC.

This clone was seen more than once but under ten times. V gene TRBV28 combines with J gene TRBJ2-7; unclear D gene. The V end was cut by 4 bases, the J end by 7 bases, with 14 bases between. Germline assignment: CDR1 MDHEN and CDR2 SYDVKM. The CDR3 is 13 residues long. The CDR3 sequence: CASSSTDLREQYF. The CDR3 DNA is TGTGCCAGCAGTTCGACGGACCTCCGGGAGCAGTACTTC.

The count of this clone is one. The CDR3: CSARDHGLGSYNSPLHF. CDR3 DNA: TGCAGTGCTAGAGACCACGGGTTGGGCTCCTATAATTCACCCCTCCACTTT. The chain combines TRBV20-1 with TRBJ1-6; D not certain. Germline V CDR1 and CDR2: DFQATT, SNEGSKA (reference sequence). The CDR3 covers 17 residues. Trimming removed 0 bases at V and 0 bases at J, with 12 bases between.

The chain links TRBV5-1 to TRBJ2-7, with TRBD2 matching 11 bases. The CDR3 contains 14 residues. Germline V lookup: CDR1 SGHRS, CDR2 YFSETQ. With V trimmed by 5 bases and J by 2 bases, 3 bases remained unmatched. CDR3: CASRLTSGTYEQYF. The DNA of the CDR3 is TGCGCCAGCAGGTTGACTAGCGGGACCTACGAGCAGTACTTC.

This clone was recorded at least ten times. The chain joins TRBV5-1 to TRBJ2-4, with D unresolved. V lost 3 bases and J 0 bases, leaving 19 bases between the germline ends. The germline CDR1 and CDR2 sequences are SGHRS and YFSETQ. This CDR3 region has 18 residues. CDR3 loop: CASSSVLLATLAKNIQYF. Written as DNA, the CDR3 is TGCGCCAGCAGCTCAGTCCTCCTCGCGACCTTAGCCAAAAACATTCAGTACTTC. Together with reference TRBV5-1 and TRBJ2-4, the CDR3 gives the full variable domain: KAGVTQTPRYLIKTRGQQVTLSCSPISGHRSVSWYQQTPGQGLQFLFEYFSETQRNKGNFPGRFSGRQFSNSRSEMNVSTLELGDSALYLCASSSVLLATLAKNIQYFGAGTRLSVL.

The rearrangement joins TRBV6-1 to TRBJ2-1; no definite D call. The CDR3 runs 13 residues. V lost 6 bases and J 5 bases, leaving 11 bases between the germline ends. CDR1 is MNHNS, CDR2 SASEGT, per germline. The CDR3 protein is CASSNLDHNEQFF. The CDR3 DNA follows: TGTGCCAGCAGCAATCTAGACCACAATGAGCAGTTCTTC.

This clone was seen many times. J is TRBJ2-3 and V is TRBV12-3 or TRBV12-4; D is ambiguous. Deletions cut 3 bases from V and 1 base from J, with 11 bases between. The CDR3 length is 15 residues. CDR3 in DNA: TGTGCCAGCAGTTTTTCAGCCCAGGGCACAGATACGCAGTATTTT. Translated: CASSFSAQGTDTQYF.

CDR3 amino acids: CASSPKTGYEQYF. Written as DNA, the CDR3 is TGTGCCAGCAGCCCTAAGACGGGCTACGAGCAGTACTTC. The chain uses TRBV11-3 and TRBJ2-7; D not resolved. The CDR3 consists of 13 residues. V was shortened by 5 bases and J by 3 bases, with 11 bases between the two germline ends. Germline V gives CDR1 SGHNT, CDR2 YENEEA.

This clone showed up just a few times. The J gene is TRBJ2-7, the V gene TRBV7-2; D uncertain. Germline assignment: CDR1 SGHTA and CDR2 FQGNSA. The V gene lost 3 bases and the J gene lost 6 bases, with 6 bases spanning the gap. The CDR3 length is 11 residues. Here the CDR3 reads CASSFSGEQYF. The DNA of the CDR3 is TGTGCCAGCAGCTTTTCGGGCGAGCAGTACTTC.

The CDR3 region has the DNA TGTGCCAGCAGGGCAGGGGAAAACATTCAGTACTTC. It translates to CASRAGENIQYF. V usage is TRBV6-1 and J usage is TRBJ2-4; D possibly corresponds to TRBD1 (6 bases). The CDR3 consists of 12 residues. The V end lost 6 bases, the J end lost 5 bases, and 8 bases lay between the germline ends. Germline-derived CDR1 and CDR2 are MNHNS and SASEGT.

This clone is classed as medium-sized. The CDR3 sequence: CASSLGQGVYNSPLHF. The CDR3 DNA is TGTGCCAGCAGCCTGGGGCAGGGTGTTTATAATTCACCCCTCCACTTT. The chain recombines TRBV6-1 with TRBJ1-6; maybe TRBD1 (5 bases). This CDR3 is 16 amino acids long. Germline V gives CDR1 MNHNS, CDR2 SASEGT. The V and J ends lost 6 bases and 4 bases respectively, with 16 bases between them.

This clone was counted ten times or more. The CDR3: CASSQVAGGSETQYF. CDR3 sequence (DNA): TGCGCCAGCAGCCAAGTAGCGGGGGGTTCAGAGACCCAGTACTTC. J is TRBJ2-5 and V is TRBV4-3; TRBD2 agrees at 10 bases. CDR3 length: 15 residues. J gave up 4 bases and V 1 base, and 3 bases lay outside the gene matches. CDR1 and CDR2 from the germline V gene are LGHNA and YSLEER.

V is TRBV7-9 and J is TRBJ2-7; 9 bases agree with TRBD1. Germline loops: CDR1 SEHNR, CDR2 FQNEAQ (reference sequence). The CDR3 consists of 14 residues. After removal of 5 bases from V and 0 bases from J, the junction contained 2 bases not matched to a gene. The CDR3 DNA is TGTGCCAGCAGCCCGGACAGGGGCTCCTACGAGCAGTACTTC. Encoded protein: CASSPDRGSYEQYF.

This clone came up many times. The rearrangement joins TRBV28 to TRBJ1-4; D remains ambiguous. This CDR3 is 13 amino acids long. CDR1 MDHEN and CDR2 SYDVKM come from the germline V gene. V dropped 5 bases and J dropped 2 bases, with 6 bases sitting between them. The CDR3 is CASSEDTNEKLFF. CDR3 bases: TGTGCCAGCAGTGAAGATACTAATGAAAAACTGTTTTTT. The full variable domain, in which reference TRBV28 and TRBJ1-4 provide the parts outside the CDR3, is DVKVTQSSRYLVKRTGEKVFLECVQDMDHENMFWYRQDPGLGLRLIYFSYDVKMKEKGDIPEGYSVSREKKERFSLILESASTNQTSMYLCASSEDTNEKLFFGSGTQLSVL.

This clone was recorded at least ten times. In the same sample, other DNA sequences code for this CDR3. The V gene is TRBV7-3, the J gene TRBJ1-3; D is unclear. The CDR3 spans 15 residues. Germline assignment: CDR1 SGHTA and CDR2 FQGTGA. V was pared by 3 bases and J by 1 base, with 10 bases between. The CDR3 DNA reads TGTGCCAGCAGCTTGGACTTCAGTTCTGGAAACACCATATATTTT. Protein product: CASSLDFSSGNTIYF.

The chain employs TRBV7-9 and TRBJ1-1, with 7 bases matching TRBD1. Germline trimming cut 1 base from V and 1 base from J; bases unmatched to any gene: 3. The CDR3 length is 15 residues. Germline V gene data show CDR1 as SEHNR and CDR2 as FQNEAQ (reference sequence). CDR3 DNA: TGTGCCAGCAGCTTAGTGACAGGGAGGAACACTGAAGCTTTCTTT. It translates to CASSLVTGRNTEAFF.